This T cell receptor (beta chain) derives from a study of T cells in Graves' hyperthyroidism and ophthalmopathy. Turning to the study itself: Sampling of peripheral blood happened at initial diagnosis, prior to any treatment.

Whole-study results and caveats: From stable hyperthyroidism, ophthalmopathy was separated by a 13 V-J model. For ophthalmopathy, model prediction preceded onset by a median about 6.2 months.

To note about this clonotype: Its target is unknown.

V lost 11 bases and J 10 bases, leaving 24 bases between the germline ends. Germline-derived CDR1 and CDR2 are SEHNR and FQNEAQ (reference sequence). The CDR3 has 14 residues. From RNA transcripts, TCR beta CDR3 regions were amplified. An initial round of RT-PCR targeting the TCR CDR3 relied on the HTBI primer set. TCRdb processed the multiplex PCR reads anew with MiXCR; each CDR3 protein has one entry. The sample consists of around 760,000 distinct CDR3 sequences, over 35% of them appearing once. Recently diagnosed hyperthyroidism of less than 2 months' duration affected patients aged 18 to 65. The receptor was isolated from a woman between 40 and 50 years old with Graves' hyperthyroidism. The chain is built from TRBV7-9 and TRBJ1-5; TRBD1 is a possible D gene (6 bases). The sequenced material came from blood. The CDR3 here is CAWSPGGQSFPQHF. CDR3 nucleotide sequence: TGTGCCTGGAGTCCCGGGGGGCAGAGTTTTCCCCAGCATTTT.